Presented here are 27 T cell receptor beta chains from one specimen sequenced in a study of blood T cell repertoires in COVID-19. Clones were read by immunoSEQ multiplex PCR, and TCRdb kept only the in-frame ones, dropping some. In the table there are about 190,000 clones, about nine tenths of which are singletons. Input material: peripheral blood. The origin of the receptors is a man aged 40-50 years with acute or convalescent COVID-19.

The chain couples TRBV9 to TRBJ2-1; 9 bases fit TRBD2. The junction had 1 base not matched to a gene; V was cut back by 0 bases and J by 0 bases. The CDR3 loop spans 16 amino acids. Germline CDR1 is SGDLS and CDR2 is YYNGEE. This CDR3 is CASSVVSGSSYNEQFF. The CDR3, as DNA: TGTGCCAGCAGCGTAGTTAGCGGGAGCTCCTACAATGAGCAGTTCTTC.

V usage is TRBV7-2 and J usage is TRBJ2-7, with D perhaps TRBD2 (5 bases). The CDR3 extends over 11 amino acids. Germline V lookup: CDR1 SGHTA, CDR2 FQGNSA. Trimming shortened V by 2 bases and J by 9 bases, and 8 bases separated the two germline ends. The CDR3 reads CASSLQSGQYF. The DNA of the CDR3 is TGTGCCAGCAGCTTACAGAGCGGGCAGTACTTC.

CDR3 region: CASRPGTGDFAEAFF. The CDR3, as DNA: TGCGCCAGCAGGCCCGGGACAGGGGATTTCGCTGAAGCTTTCTTT. The chain combines TRBV10-2 with TRBJ1-1; the match to TRBD1 covers 10 bases. CDR1 and CDR2 (germline): WSHSY, SAAADI. The CDR3 length is 15 residues. With V trimmed by 6 bases and J by 6 bases, 10 bases remained unmatched.

The chain has TRBV4-2 and TRBJ2-7; 8 bases align to TRBD1. V lost 2 bases to trimming and J lost 2 bases; unmatched junction nucleotides: 8. This CDR3 has 16 amino acids. CDR1 is LGHNA, CDR2 YNFKEQ, per germline. The DNA of the CDR3 is TGTGCCAGCAGCCAAACAGTACAGGGGGTGCCCTACGAGCAGTACTTC. Amino acid sequence: CASSQTVQGVPYEQYF.

The chain uses TRBV10-2 and TRBJ2-4; D unresolved. CDR3 length: 13 residues. With 0 bases removed from V and 9 bases from J, the gap between germline ends came to 9 bases. The germline V gene has CDR1 WSHSY and CDR2 SAAADI. The CDR3 sequence: CASSESGFSIQYF. The CDR3 nucleotides are TGCGCCAGCAGTGAGTCCGGGTTTAGCATTCAGTACTTC.

This clone was observed a handful of times. V and J are TRBV11-2 and TRBJ2-7, with 7 bases fitting TRBD2. The V segment lost 5 bases and the J segment 4 bases; nucleotides outside the gene matches: 17. Germline assignment: CDR1 SGHAT and CDR2 FQNNGV. The length of the CDR3 is 17 residues. The CDR3 protein is CASSALRGEGDPYEQYF. The CDR3 DNA is TGTGCCAGCAGCGCCCTTCGGGGGGAAGGTGACCCATACGAGCAGTACTTC. Full variable domain (remainder filled in from reference TRBV11-2 and TRBJ2-7): EAGVAQSPRYKIIEKRQSVAFWCNPISGHATLYWYQQILGQGPKLLIQFQNNGVVDDSQLPKDRFSAERLKGVDSTLKIQPAKLEDSAVYLCASSALRGEGDPYEQYFGPGTRLTVT.

The chain is built from TRBV2 and TRBJ2-3, with 9 bases lining up with TRBD2. The CDR3 sequence is 16 residues long. J gave up 1 base and V 4 bases, and 6 bases lay outside the gene matches. The germline CDR1 and CDR2 sequences are SNHLY and FYNNEI. The CDR3 sequence: CASSGAGGPGTDTQYF. The CDR3 nucleotides read TGTGCCAGCAGTGGGGCGGGGGGGCCCGGCACAGATACGCAGTATTTT.

Of note for this clone: Other DNA sequences in this sample translate to the same CDR3. The CDR3 protein is CASSLRQGGTEAFF. DNA for the CDR3: TGTGCCAGCAGCTTACGGCAGGGAGGCACTGAAGCTTTCTTT. The chain employs TRBV7-6 and TRBJ1-1; D is possibly TRBD1 (5 bases). The germline gives CDR1 SGHVS, CDR2 FNYEAQ. V lost 2 bases and J lost 4, with 11 bases in between. CDR3 size: 14 residues.

The chain is built from TRBV3-1 (or the pseudogene TRBV3-2) and TRBJ2-5, with 9 bases aligning to TRBD2. The CDR3 consists of 18 residues. Losses at the gene ends were 2 bases for V and 1 base for J; bases not matched to a gene: 11. Germline loops: CDR1 LGHDT, CDR2 YNNKEL (reference sequence). This CDR3 reads CASSQPGSNSGGQETQYF. In DNA, the CDR3 is TGTGCCAGCAGCCAACCCGGCTCGAATAGCGGGGGCCAAGAGACCCAGTACTTC.

A few counts support this clone. The V gene is TRBV4-1, the J gene TRBJ1-4; 7 nucleotides line up with TRBD1. This CDR3 has 14 residues. The germline V gene has CDR1 MGHRA and CDR2 YSYEKL. V lost 2 bases to trimming and J lost 8 bases; unmatched junction nucleotides: 5. The CDR3 DNA reads as TGCGCCAGCAGCCAATCAGGGGGTGACGAAAAACTGTTTTTT. It translates to CASSQSGGDEKLFF.

The V call is TRBV30, the J call TRBJ1-1, with D maybe TRBD1 (5 bases). Germline values: CDR1 GTSNPN, CDR2 SVGIG (reference sequence). The germline V and J ends were trimmed by 2 bases and 3 bases, with 19 bases remaining between them. This CDR3 is 16 amino acids long. CDR3 protein: CAWSRVGRQWDTEAFF. As DNA, the CDR3 is TGTGCCTGGAGTAGGGTGGGGCGACAGTGGGACACTGAAGCTTTCTTT. Full variable domain (missing parts from reference TRBV30 and TRBJ1-1): SQTIHQWPATLVQPVGSPLSLECTVEGTSNPNLYWYRQAAGRGLQLLFYSVGIGQISSEVPQNLSASRPQDRQFILSSKKLLLSDSGFYLCAWSRVGRQWDTEAFFGQGTRLTVV.

The J gene is TRBJ1-4, the V gene TRBV19; no firm D call. The ends were cut back, 5 bases at V and 7 bases at J, with 20 bases in the middle. The CDR3 contains 16 residues. Germline-derived CDR1 and CDR2 are LNHDA and SQIVND (reference sequence). In DNA form, the CDR3 reads TGTGCCAGTAGTCGTACCACGGGGAGGTCTCGTGAAAAACTGTTTTTT. This codes for CASSRTTGRSREKLFF.

CDR3 coding DNA: TGTGCCTGGAGATTCCGGGGTGAAAAACTGTTTTTT. It specifies CAWRFRGEKLFF. The chain carries TRBV30 and TRBJ1-4; D not certain. V was trimmed by 3 bases and J by 7 bases, leaving 9 bases between them. The CDR3 loop spans 12 amino acids. From germline, CDR1 is GTSNPN and CDR2 SVGIG (reference sequence).

The chain has TRBV7-2 and TRBJ1-5; 8 bases are shared with TRBD1. The CDR3 has 15 amino acids. J was trimmed by 5 bases and V by 5 bases; bases with no gene match: 8. Per germline, CDR1 SGHTA and CDR2 FQGNSA. The CDR3 DNA reads as TGTGCCAGCAGCCTTTCAGGGACAGGACATCAGCCCCAGCATTTT. It translates to CASSLSGTGHQPQHF.

For the CDR3, the DNA is TGTGCCACCAGTGGGATAGGAGGAGATACGCAGTATTTT. This encodes CATSGIGGDTQYF. The chain employs TRBV24-1 and TRBJ2-3, with D maybe TRBD2 (5 bases). With 5 bases removed from V and 5 bases from J, the gap between germline ends came to 10 bases. Germline V gene data show CDR1 as KGHDR and CDR2 as SFDVKD. The CDR3 length is 13 residues.

The rearrangement joins TRBV19 to TRBJ2-1; D uncertain. This CDR3 is built from 13 residues. The V end lost 3 bases, the J end lost 5 bases, and 8 bases lay between the germline ends. CDR1 and CDR2 from the germline V gene are LNHDA and SQIVND (reference sequence). The DNA for the CDR3 is TGTGCCAGTAGTATTTGGCAGAACAATGAGCAGTTCTTC. This encodes CASSIWQNNEQFF.

The chain has TRBV5-1 and TRBJ2-1; no reliable D call. Trimming cost V 2 bases and J 3 bases, with 18 bases left between them. The CDR3 sequence is 17 residues long. Germline CDR1 and CDR2: SGHRS and YFSETQ. The CDR3 protein is CASSFPQRRLGYNEQFF. The CDR3 DNA reads TGCGCCAGCAGCTTCCCGCAGCGACGGTTGGGCTACAATGAGCAGTTCTTC.

The chain links TRBV6-5 to TRBJ1-4, with D hard to call. Germline V gene data show CDR1 as MNHEY and CDR2 as SVGAGI. The CDR3 has 16 amino acids. V gave up 0 bases and J gave up 7 bases, with 15 bases separating them. CDR3 sequence (DNA): TGTGCCAGCAGTTACTCGGCGAGCATGGTAGCTGAAAAACTGTTTTTT. Translation: CASSYSASMVAEKLFF.

V gene TRBV6-5 combines with J gene TRBJ1-4; D might be TRBD1 (5 bases). Germline V lookup: CDR1 MNHEY, CDR2 SVGAGI. Trimming cost V 6 bases and J 0 bases, with 8 bases left between them. This CDR3 spans 14 amino acids. CDR3 sequence reads: CASSRDTTNEKLFF. CDR3 sequence (DNA): TGTGCCAGCAGCAGGGATACAACTAATGAAAAACTGTTTTTT.

V gene TRBV28 combines with J gene TRBJ1-2; 7 nucleotides line up with TRBD1. V gave up 5 bases and J gave up 7 bases; unmatched junction bases: 13. Germline-derived CDR1 and CDR2 are MDHEN and SYDVKM. This CDR3 has 15 amino acids. In DNA, the CDR3 is TGTGCCAGCAGTCCCACCCCGACAGGGACGGGTGGCTACACCTTC. Translating it yields CASSPTPTGTGGYTF.

The chain combines TRBV19 with TRBJ2-3, with 8 bases identical to TRBD2. V was pared by 1 base and J by 2 bases, with 8 bases of the junction left unmatched. The germline CDR1 and CDR2 sequences are LNHDA and SQIVND (reference sequence). The CDR3 runs 17 residues. For the CDR3, the DNA is TGTGCCAGTAGTATAGGGCCAGCGGGGGCCTACACAGATACGCAGTATTTT. This translates into CASSIGPAGAYTDTQYF.

This clone was counted once. The V and J genes are TRBV19 and TRBJ1-2, with TRBD1 identical over 8 bases. Germline lookup yields CDR1 LNHDA and CDR2 SQIVND (reference sequence). Trimming cost V 4 bases and J 8 bases; bases outside gene matches: 9. The CDR3 has 14 amino acids. The CDR3 region has the DNA TGTGCCAGTAGTACAACAGGGGGATCCAACGGCTACACCTTC. It codes for CASSTTGGSNGYTF.

The chain recombines TRBV6-5 with TRBJ2-7; 8 nucleotides line up with TRBD1. The CDR3 runs 15 residues. Germline V gene sequence: CDR1 MNHEY, CDR2 SVGAGI. The V gene end was trimmed by 5 bases and the J gene end by 5 bases; junction bases not matched to a gene: 11. The CDR3 DNA reads as TGTGCCAGCAGTAAATATGGGGACAGGACGGACGAGCAGTACTTC. It codes for CASSKYGDRTDEQYF.

V is TRBV5-1 and J is TRBJ2-7; 10 nucleotides agree with TRBD1. In germline, CDR1 is SGHRS, CDR2 YFSETQ. With 7 bases clipped from V and 7 bases from J, the junction kept 20 bases outside the gene matches. The CDR3 runs to 17 residues. The CDR3 nucleotides are TGCGCCAGCTCGGGACAGGGGTGGTCGGGGACCCTCCAAGAGCAGTACTTC. The encoded protein is CASSGQGWSGTLQEQYF.

The chain carries TRBV7-9 and TRBJ2-4; the match to TRBD1 covers 7 bases. The CDR3 sequence is 16 residues long. After removal of 2 bases from V and 1 base from J, the junction contained 5 bases not matched to a gene. Germline V gene data show CDR1 as SEHNR and CDR2 as FQNEAQ (reference sequence). This chain's CDR3 is CASSLSVDRAKNIQYF. Here the CDR3 DNA reads TGTGCCAGCAGCTTAAGCGTGGACAGGGCCAAAAACATTCAGTACTTC.

The V call is TRBV4-1, the J call TRBJ1-4; D is unclear. Trimming pared 1 base from V and 8 bases from J, leaving 5 bases between. This CDR3 is 12 amino acids long. The germline V gene has CDR1 MGHRA and CDR2 YSYEKL. This chain's CDR3 is CASSQGGEKLFF. The CDR3 DNA sequence: TGCGCCAGCAGCCAAGGAGGCGAAAAACTGTTTTTT.

The rearrangement uses TRBV19 and TRBJ1-2; no reliable D call. The V gene lost 9 bases and the J gene lost 1 base, with 18 bases spanning the gap. The CDR3 contains 15 residues. CDR1 and CDR2 (germline): LNHDA, SQIVND (reference sequence). The CDR3 nucleotides read TGTGCCAGCGAACTGAGGGTGGGGAATAACTATGGCTACACCTTC. Its protein is CASELRVGNNYGYTF.